Below, 21 T cell receptor beta chains from the same sample are listed, as sequenced in a study of blood T cell repertoires in COVID-19. The data were produced by immunoSEQ multiplex PCR, yet TCRdb's version contains in-frame clones alone and is incomplete. The repertoire has approximately 230,000 clones, roughly 80% of them found once; the top ten carry about 9%. Specimen: peripheral blood. The origin of the receptors is a man older than 75 with acute or convalescent COVID-19.

This clone was detected only once. V gene TRBV7-2 combines with J gene TRBJ1-3, with D possibly being TRBD1 (6 bases). Trimming removed 4 bases from V and 7 bases from J, with 11 bases in between. The CDR3 sequence is 13 residues long. Germline CDR1 reads SGHTA; CDR2 reads FQGNSA. DNA of the CDR3: TGTGCCAGCAGCTCAGGGAGGGGGAACACCATATATTTT. It specifies CASSSGRGNTIYF.

The genes are TRBV20-1 and TRBJ1-1; D gene ambiguous. Per the germline V gene, CDR1 is DFQATT and CDR2 is SNEGSKA (reference sequence). V was clipped by 5 bases and J by 9 bases, with 13 bases between them. CDR3 length: 11 residues. This chain's CDR3 is CSAAVPPQAFF. CDR3 nucleotide sequence: TGCAGTGCTGCAGTCCCTCCACAAGCTTTCTTT.

In DNA form, the CDR3 reads TGTGCCAGCAGACTAGGACAGGGTGTAGGAGAGACCCAGTACTTC. Translation: CASRLGQGVGETQYF. The V call is TRBV5-8, the J call TRBJ2-5, with 8 bases that match TRBD1. Germline V gene lookup returns CDR1 SGHTS and CDR2 YDEGEE. This CDR3 is built from 15 residues. V trimming: 5 bases; J trimming: 4 bases; junction bases outside the gene matches: 10.

This chain joins TRBV19 and TRBJ2-7; D unresolved. V lost 6 bases and J lost 6, with 15 bases in between. This CDR3 comprises 13 residues. Germline CDR1 and CDR2: LNHDA and SQIVND (reference sequence). The CDR3 coding sequence is TGTGCCAGTAGCAATAGTGCGGTAGGCGAGCAGTACTTC. This codes for CASSNSAVGEQYF. Supplemented by reference TRBV19 and TRBJ2-7, the full variable domain reads DGGITQSPKYLFRKEGQNVTLSCEQNLNHDAMYWYRQDPGQGLRLIYYSQIVNDFQKGDIAEGYSVSREKKESFPLTVTSAQKNPTAFYLCASSNSAVGEQYFGPGTRLTVT.

This clone was counted many times. The chain is built from TRBV6-1 and TRBJ1-6, with 8 bases fitting TRBD1. This CDR3 region has 13 residues. J lost 9 bases, V lost 3 bases, and 1 base had no gene match. Germline CDR1 is MNHNS and CDR2 is SASEGT. This chain's CDR3 is CASSDRGLSPLHF. Here the CDR3 DNA reads TGTGCCAGCAGTGACAGGGGGCTTTCACCCCTCCACTTT.

The V gene is TRBV7-8, the J gene TRBJ2-3; D is unresolved. V was pared by 1 base and J by 1 base, with 6 bases between. Germline V CDR1 and CDR2: SGHVS, FQNEAQ. The CDR3 runs 14 residues. CDR3 DNA sequence: TGTGCCAGCAGCTTAGATCGTGGCACAGATACGCAGTATTTT. Residues: CASSLDRGTDTQYF.

The chain has TRBV10-3 and TRBJ2-1; 15 bases map to TRBD2. Germline loops: CDR1 ENHRY, CDR2 SYGVKD. V shed 6 bases and J 5 bases; nucleotides not matched to a gene: 2. This CDR3 contains 15 residues. This CDR3 reads CAIRRTSGGDNEQFF. The DNA for the CDR3 is TGTGCCATCAGACGGACTAGCGGGGGGGACAATGAGCAGTTCTTC.

The rearrangement uses TRBV5-1 and TRBJ2-7, with D possibly matching TRBD1 (6 bases). Per the germline V gene, CDR1 is SGHRS and CDR2 is YFSETQ. This CDR3 has 15 residues. The V end was cut by 2 bases, the J end by 0 bases, with 12 bases between. The CDR3 spells CASSLGDTNSYEQYF. In nucleotides, the CDR3 is TGCGCCAGCAGCTTAGGGGACACCAACTCCTACGAGCAGTACTTC.

This chain connects TRBV9 to TRBJ2-4; D remains unclear. The CDR3 length is 14 residues. V lost 0 bases and J lost 0, with 4 bases in between. The V gene's germline CDR1 is SGDLS and CDR2 YYNGEE. The DNA of the CDR3 is TGTGCCAGCAGCGTAGACAGAGCCAAAAACATTCAGTACTTC. Protein sequence: CASSVDRAKNIQYF. The complete variable domain, with remaining parts taken from reference TRBV9 and TRBJ2-4, reads DSGVTQTPKHLITATGQRVTLRCSPRSGDLSVYWYQQSLDQGLQFLIQYYNGEERAKGNILERFSAQQFPDLHSELNLSSLELGDSALYFCASSVDRAKNIQYFGAGTRLSVL.

V is TRBV6-6 and J is TRBJ2-7; 7 nucleotides align to TRBD1. Trimming at V came to 6 bases and at J to 2 bases, leaving 10 bases not matched to a gene. The germline V gene encodes CDR1 MNHNY and CDR2 SVGAGI (reference sequence). This CDR3 has 15 amino acids. As DNA, the CDR3 is TGTGCCAGCAGCCGAGACAGGGCCACTACCTACGAGCAGTACTTC. It translates to CASSRDRATTYEQYF.

V usage is TRBV19 and J usage is TRBJ2-2, with a tentative D call TRBD1 (5 bases). V lost 7 bases and J lost 5, with 8 bases in between. This CDR3 region has 12 residues. CDR1 is LNHDA, CDR2 SQIVND, per germline (reference sequence). The CDR3 DNA reads TGTGCCAGTACCAGGGAAACCGGGGAGCTGTTTTTT. Translated: CASTRETGELFF.

The chain couples TRBV10-1 to TRBJ2-4; 8 bases agree with TRBD2. Losses at the gene ends were 3 bases for V and 0 bases for J; bases not matched to a gene: 4. The CDR3 contains 16 residues. Germline V gene sequence: CDR1 WNHNN, CDR2 SYGVQD (reference sequence). The CDR3 DNA follows: TGCGCCAGCAGTGACCCAGCGGGGGAAGCCAAAAACATTCAGTACTTC. Encoded protein: CASSDPAGEAKNIQYF.

This clone occurred once. The rearrangement uses TRBV27 and TRBJ2-7, with D possibly being TRBD2 (6 bases). V was trimmed by 7 bases and J by 8 bases, leaving 18 bases between them. The CDR3 has 13 residues. Germline loops: CDR1 MNHEY, CDR2 SMNVEV (reference sequence). The CDR3 nucleotides read TGTGCCAGCATCAACCAGGGAGGCGCGAAGCAGTACTTC. Translated, it gives CASINQGGAKQYF.

This chain uses TRBV30 with TRBJ1-4; 9 bases line up with TRBD1. Trimming took 2 bases from V and 3 from J; bases not matched to a gene: 7. Germline V gene data show CDR1 as GTSNPN and CDR2 as SVGIG (reference sequence). The CDR3 sequence is 16 residues long. The DNA for the CDR3 is TGTGCCTGGAGTCCACAGGGGGCGCGGGCTAATGAAAAACTGTTTTTT. Protein product: CAWSPQGARANEKLFF. The full variable domain, rest sourced from reference TRBV30 and TRBJ1-4, is SQTIHQWPATLVQPVGSPLSLECTVEGTSNPNLYWYRQAAGRGLQLLFYSVGIGQISSEVPQNLSASRPQDRQFILSSKKLLLSDSGFYLCAWSPQGARANEKLFFGSGTQLSVL.

The genes are TRBV3-1 (or the pseudogene TRBV3-2) and TRBJ2-7, with 8 bases lining up with TRBD1. Germline V lookup: CDR1 LGHDT, CDR2 YNNKEL (reference sequence). V dropped 4 bases and J dropped 1; count of bases not matched to a gene: 6. The CDR3 runs 15 residues. The CDR3 bases are TGTGCCAGCAGCCGGGGACAGGTCCGGTCCTACGAGCAGTACTTC. It codes for CASSRGQVRSYEQYF.

The chain is built from TRBV19 and TRBJ2-7; D perhaps matches TRBD1 (6 bases). The CDR3 is made up of 14 amino acids. Trimming took off 4 bases at V and 2 bases at J, with 12 bases between the two ends. CDR1 and CDR2 (germline): LNHDA, SQIVND (reference sequence). CDR3 loop: CASSKTGQPYEQYF. As DNA, the CDR3 is TGTGCCAGTAGTAAAACCGGACAGCCCTACGAGCAGTACTTC.

The CDR3 sequence: CSAPSPGSTDTQYF. DNA of the CDR3: TGCAGCGCACCCTCACCAGGTAGCACAGATACGCAGTATTTT. The rearrangement uses TRBV29-1 and TRBJ2-3; D gene unclear. Trimming removed 7 bases from V and 0 bases from J, with 14 bases in between. This CDR3 is 14 amino acids long. The V gene's germline CDR1 is SQVTM and CDR2 ANQGSEA.

The genes are TRBV28 and TRBJ2-7; TRBD2 matches 14 bases. Germline V gives CDR1 MDHEN, CDR2 SYDVKM. The junction had 6 bases not matched to a gene; V was cut back by 5 bases and J by 3 bases. The CDR3 length is 16 residues. The CDR3 loop is CASSLWTSGGNYEQYF. The CDR3, as DNA: TGTGCCAGCAGTCTTTGGACTAGCGGGGGGAACTACGAGCAGTACTTC.

The chain carries TRBV24-1 and TRBJ1-2; unclear D gene. Between the trimmed V and J ends, which lost 3 bases and 2 bases, there was a span of 12 bases. Germline CDR1 KGHDR, CDR2 SFDVKD. The CDR3 loop spans 15 amino acids. This chain's CDR3 is CATSDGQIENYGYTF. CDR3 nucleotide sequence: TGTGCCACCAGTGATGGGCAAATAGAAAACTATGGCTACACCTTC.

The genes are TRBV5-4 and TRBJ1-4, with TRBD1 identical over 8 bases. Germline assignment: CDR1 SGHNT and CDR2 YYREEE (reference sequence). The CDR3 runs 15 residues. The junction had 6 bases not matched to a gene; V was cut back by 1 base and J by 7 bases. CDR3 residues: CASSLKGTGIEKLFF. CDR3 bases: TGTGCCAGCAGCTTGAAAGGGACAGGTATTGAAAAACTGTTTTTT.

The chain employs TRBV7-7 and TRBJ1-1, with D maybe TRBD1 (6 bases). Trimming removed 9 bases from V and 4 bases from J, with 21 bases in between. Germline V CDR1 and CDR2: SSHAT, FNYEAQ (reference sequence). The length of the CDR3 is 15 residues. Written as DNA, the CDR3 is TGTGCCAGTCTCCCGGTGGACAGATTGGGCACTGAAGCTTTCTTT. This sequence encodes CASLPVDRLGTEAFF.